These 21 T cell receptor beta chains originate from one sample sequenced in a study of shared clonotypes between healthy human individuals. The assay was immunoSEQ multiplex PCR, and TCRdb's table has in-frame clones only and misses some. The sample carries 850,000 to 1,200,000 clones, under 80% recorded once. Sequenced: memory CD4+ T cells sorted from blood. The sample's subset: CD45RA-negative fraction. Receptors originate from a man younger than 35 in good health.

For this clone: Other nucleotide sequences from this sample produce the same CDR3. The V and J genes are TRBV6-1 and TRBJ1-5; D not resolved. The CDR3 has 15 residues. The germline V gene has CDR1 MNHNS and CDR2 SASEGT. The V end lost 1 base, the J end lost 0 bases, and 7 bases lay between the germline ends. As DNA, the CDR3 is TGTGCCAGCAGTGAAGGAACTGATAGCAATCAGCCCCAGCATTTT. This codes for CASSEGTDSNQPQHF.

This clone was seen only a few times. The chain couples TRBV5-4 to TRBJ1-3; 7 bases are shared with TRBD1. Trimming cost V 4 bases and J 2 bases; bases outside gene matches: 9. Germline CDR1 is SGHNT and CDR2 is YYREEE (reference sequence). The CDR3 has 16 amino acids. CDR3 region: CASSNPTGAAGNTIYF. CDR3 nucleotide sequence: TGTGCCAGCAGCAACCCTACAGGGGCGGCTGGAAACACCATATATTTT.

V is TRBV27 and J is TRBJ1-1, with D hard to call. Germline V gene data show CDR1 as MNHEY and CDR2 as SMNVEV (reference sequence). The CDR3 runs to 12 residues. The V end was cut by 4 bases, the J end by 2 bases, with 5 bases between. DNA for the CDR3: TGTGCCAGCAGTTCCTTCAACACTGAAGCTTTCTTT. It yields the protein CASSSFNTEAFF.

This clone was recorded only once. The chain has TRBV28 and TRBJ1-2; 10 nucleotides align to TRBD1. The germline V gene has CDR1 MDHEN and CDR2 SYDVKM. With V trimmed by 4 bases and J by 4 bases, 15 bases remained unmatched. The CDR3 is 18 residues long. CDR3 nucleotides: TGTGCCAGCAGTTCGGACGACCCGGGACAGGGGATATTCTATGGCTACACCTTC. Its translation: CASSSDDPGQGIFYGYTF.

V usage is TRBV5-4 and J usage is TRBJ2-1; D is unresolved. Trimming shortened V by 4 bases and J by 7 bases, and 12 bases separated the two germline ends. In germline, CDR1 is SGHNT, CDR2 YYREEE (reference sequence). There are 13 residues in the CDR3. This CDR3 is CASSIVDGNEQFF. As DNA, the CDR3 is TGTGCCAGCAGCATTGTTGACGGAAATGAGCAGTTCTTC.

The CDR3 protein is CASSLNRVYEQYF. The CDR3, as DNA: TGTGCCAGCAGCTTGAATAGGGTCTACGAGCAGTACTTC. This chain uses TRBV5-8 with TRBJ2-7, with D unresolved. The V end lost 1 base, the J end lost 3 bases, and 8 bases lay between the germline ends. This CDR3 is 13 amino acids long. Germline loops: CDR1 SGHTS, CDR2 YDEGEE.

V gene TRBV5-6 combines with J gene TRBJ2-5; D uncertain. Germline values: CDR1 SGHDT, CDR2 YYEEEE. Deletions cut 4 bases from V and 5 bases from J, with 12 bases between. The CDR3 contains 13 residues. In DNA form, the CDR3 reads TGTGCCAGCAGCCTAACGGCGCGGGAGACCCAGTACTTC. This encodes CASSLTARETQYF.

The DNA of the CDR3 is TGTGCCAGCAGTTACCGAGGGGAATCAGAGGGCTACACCTTC. It specifies CASSYRGESEGYTF. This chain connects TRBV6-6 to TRBJ1-2, with D tentatively TRBD1 (5 bases). Trimming pared 2 bases from V and 8 bases from J, leaving 15 bases between. The CDR3 has 14 residues. The germline V gene has CDR1 MNHNY and CDR2 SVGAGI (reference sequence).

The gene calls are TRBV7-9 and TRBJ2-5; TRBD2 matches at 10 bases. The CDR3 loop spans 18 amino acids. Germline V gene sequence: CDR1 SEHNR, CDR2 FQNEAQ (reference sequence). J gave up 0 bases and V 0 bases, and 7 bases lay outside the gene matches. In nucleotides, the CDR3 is TGTGCCAGCAGCTTAGCGCTCCTAGCGGGGGCGTACCAAGAGACCCAGTACTTC. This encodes CASSLALLAGAYQETQYF.

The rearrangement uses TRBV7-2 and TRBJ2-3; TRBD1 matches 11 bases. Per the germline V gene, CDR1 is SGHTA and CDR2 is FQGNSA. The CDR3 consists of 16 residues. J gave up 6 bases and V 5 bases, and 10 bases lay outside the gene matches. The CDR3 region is CASSPRTGGLADTQYF. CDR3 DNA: TGTGCCAGCAGCCCTCGGACAGGGGGCCTCGCCGATACGCAGTATTTT.

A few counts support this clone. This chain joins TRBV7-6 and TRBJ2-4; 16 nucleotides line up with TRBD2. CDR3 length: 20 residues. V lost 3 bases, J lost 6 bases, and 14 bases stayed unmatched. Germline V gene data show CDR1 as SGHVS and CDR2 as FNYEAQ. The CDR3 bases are TGTGCCAGCAGCTTGGCGGGACTAGCGGGAGGGGAGTCATTTGTAAACATTCAGTACTTC. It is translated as CASSLAGLAGGESFVNIQYF.

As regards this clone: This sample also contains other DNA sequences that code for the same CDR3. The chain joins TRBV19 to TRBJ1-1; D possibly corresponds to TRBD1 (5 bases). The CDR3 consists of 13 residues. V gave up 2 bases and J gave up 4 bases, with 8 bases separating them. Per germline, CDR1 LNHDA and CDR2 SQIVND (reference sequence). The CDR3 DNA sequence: TGTGCCAGTAGTATACGAGGGACCACTGAAGCTTTCTTT. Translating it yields CASSIRGTTEAFF.

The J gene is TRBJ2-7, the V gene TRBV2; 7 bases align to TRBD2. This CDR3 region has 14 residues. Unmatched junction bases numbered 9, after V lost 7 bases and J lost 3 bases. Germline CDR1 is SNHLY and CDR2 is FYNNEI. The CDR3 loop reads CASNYQRGRYEQYF. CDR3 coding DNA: TGTGCCAGCAATTACCAGCGGGGCCGCTACGAGCAGTACTTC.

The CDR3 is CASSGQGVEAMTQYF. In DNA form, the CDR3 reads TGTGCCAGCAGTGGACAGGGAGTAGAGGCGATGACCCAGTACTTC. This chain joins TRBV2 and TRBJ2-5; the match to TRBD1 covers 7 bases. CDR1 SNHLY and CDR2 FYNNEI come from the germline V gene. The CDR3 is 15 residues long. Unmatched junction bases numbered 12, after V lost 4 bases and J lost 7 bases.

CDR3 region: CATSPGTGGAGANVLTF. The CDR3 DNA sequence: TGTGCCACCTCACCGGGGACAGGGGGCGCTGGGGCCAACGTCCTGACTTTC. This chain joins TRBV2 and TRBJ2-6; 12 bases align to TRBD1. Per germline, CDR1 SNHLY and CDR2 FYNNEI. CDR3 length equals 17 residues. V shed 10 bases, J shed 2 bases, and the junction held 9 bases outside the gene matches.

CDR3 residues: CASSSILLSTDTQYF. The CDR3 nucleotides read TGTGCCAGCAGCTCCATCCTATTGAGCACAGATACGCAGTATTTT. V usage is TRBV7-2 and J usage is TRBJ2-3; D ambiguous. V was trimmed by 4 bases and J by 0 bases, leaving 11 bases between them. The CDR3 is made up of 15 amino acids. Germline V lookup: CDR1 SGHTA, CDR2 FQGNSA.

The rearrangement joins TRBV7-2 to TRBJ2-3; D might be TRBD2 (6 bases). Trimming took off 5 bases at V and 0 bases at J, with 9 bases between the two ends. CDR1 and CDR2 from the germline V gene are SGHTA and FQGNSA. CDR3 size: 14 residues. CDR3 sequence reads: CASSRETSTDTQYF. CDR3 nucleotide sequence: TGTGCCAGCAGCCGGGAGACTAGCACAGATACGCAGTATTTT.

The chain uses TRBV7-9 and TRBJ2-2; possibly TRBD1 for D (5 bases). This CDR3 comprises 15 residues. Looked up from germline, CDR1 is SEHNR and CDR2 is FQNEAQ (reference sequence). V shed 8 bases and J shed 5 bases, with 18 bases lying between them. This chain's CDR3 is CASPQGAQSTGELFF. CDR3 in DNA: TGTGCCAGCCCCCAAGGGGCCCAGAGTACCGGGGAGCTGTTTTTT.

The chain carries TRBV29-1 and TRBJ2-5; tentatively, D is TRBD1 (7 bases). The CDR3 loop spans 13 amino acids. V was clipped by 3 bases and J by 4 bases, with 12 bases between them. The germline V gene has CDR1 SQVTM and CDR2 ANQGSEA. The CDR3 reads CSVESQGGETQYF. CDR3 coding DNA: TGCAGCGTTGAGAGTCAGGGGGGAGAGACCCAGTACTTC.

The CDR3 sequence: CASSPGALNYGYTF. DNA for the CDR3: TGTGCCAGTAGCCCCGGGGCGCTTAACTATGGCTACACCTTC. The chain joins TRBV19 to TRBJ1-2, with a weak D call TRBD1 (5 bases). CDR3 size: 14 residues. Germline CDR1 LNHDA, CDR2 SQIVND (reference sequence). V was trimmed by 6 bases and J by 1 base, leaving 12 bases between them.

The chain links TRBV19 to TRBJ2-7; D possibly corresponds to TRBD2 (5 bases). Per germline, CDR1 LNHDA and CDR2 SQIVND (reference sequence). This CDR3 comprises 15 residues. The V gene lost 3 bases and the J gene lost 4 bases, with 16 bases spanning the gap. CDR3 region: CASSINRGPEYEQYF. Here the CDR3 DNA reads TGTGCCAGTAGTATTAATCGGGGTCCCGAGTACGAGCAGTACTTC.